This TCR beta chain was recovered during a study of PD-1 blockade in classical Hodgkin lymphoma. Using immunoSEQ multiplex PCR, the repertoire was profiled, and TCRdb retains in-frame clones only, with some absent. The sample includes about 13,000 clones, 70% to 85% of them seen just once. On this clone itself: Its specificity is unknown. In the same sample, other DNA sequences code for this CDR3.

V gave up 10 bases and J gave up 0 bases, with 13 bases separating them. This CDR3 spans 14 amino acids. Germline CDR1 reads SGHTA; CDR2 reads FQGNSA. Every one of the patients relapsed after autologous stem cell transplantation (brentuximab vedotin exposure was variable). After PBMCs were thawed, their CD8+ T cells were isolated by magnetic negative selection. Study-level results: Similar baseline diversity was found in complete responders and newly diagnosed patients.

This chain joins TRBV7-2 and TRBJ1-5; a possible D gene is TRBD1 (6 bases). This sequence originates from a human donor with classical Hodgkin lymphoma. Sequenced here: CD8+ T cells from blood, sampled at baseline. The CDR3 sequence is CATRGGLSNQPQHF. In nucleotides, the CDR3 is TGTGCCACGAGAGGGGGTCTTAGCAATCAGCCCCAGCATTTT.